Listed below are T cell receptor beta chains from one sample, sequenced in a study of blood T cells in healthy people across ages. Each CDR3 protein gets one entry after TCRdb re-called the 5' RACE reads with MiXCR. The table has about 1 million distinct CDR3 sequences, 45% seen once. The sample comprised blood. These receptors originate from a woman aged 60-75 years in good health. The CDR3 runs from the conserved cysteine through the conserved F or W. A D gene is named only where the DNA matches it firmly. Clone size is shown for a subset of rows, as once, few, many or a class of expanded clone.

d_call	clone_size	j_call	v_call	cdr3_aa	cdr3_nt
-	-	TRBJ1-2	TRBV20-1	CSARGGGASDYGYTF	TGCAGTGCTAGAGGAGGGGGGGCGTCGGACTATGGCTACACCTTC
-	-	TRBJ2-7	TRBV20-1	CSARGPGAHEQYF	TGCAGTGCTAGAGGTCCAGGGGCCCACGAGCAGTACTTC
TRBD2	few	TRBJ2-1	TRBV12-3/TRBV12-4	CASRLSLAKGNEQFF	TGTGCCAGCAGGTTATCACTAGCGAAAGGGAATGAGCAGTTCTTC
-	few	TRBJ1-1	TRBV25-1	CASTPRWGPTNTEAFF	TGTGCCAGCACTCCACGCTGGGGGCCTACGAACACTGAAGCTTTCTTT
TRBD2	few	TRBJ2-7	TRBV20-1	CSARLAVYNEQYF	TGCAGTGCTAGGCTAGCGGTATACAATGAGCAGTACTTC
TRBD1	-	TRBJ1-1	TRBV3-1	CASSWDRESTEAFF	TGTGCCAGCAGCTGGGACAGGGAAAGCACTGAAGCTTTCTTT
-	-	TRBJ2-6	TRBV5-1	CASSVMGSGANVLTF	TGCGCCAGCAGCGTTATGGGCTCTGGGGCCAACGTCCTGACTTTC
-	-	TRBJ2-7	TRBV7-9	CASSLAMQYEQYF	TGTGCCAGCAGCTTAGCCATGCAATACGAGCAGTACTTC
TRBD1	-	TRBJ1-2	TRBV5-6	CASSRRDRDYYGYTF	TGTGCCAGCAGCCGCCGGGACAGGGATTACTATGGCTACACCTTC
TRBD2	-	TRBJ2-3	TRBV6-6	CASSHSGGQYF	TGTGCCAGCAGCCATAGCGGGGGTCAGTATTTT
TRBD2	-	TRBJ2-3	TRBV29-1	CSFLRSGRPDMQYF	TGCAGCTTCCTCAGGAGCGGGAGACCAGATATGCAGTATTTT
-	-	TRBJ2-7	TRBV18	CASSPGAGSPYEQYF	TGTGCCAGCTCACCTGGTGCGGGCAGCCCCTACGAGCAGTACTTC
TRBD2	-	TRBJ2-1	TRBV20-1	CSARGGSGSYSGEQFF	TGCAGTGCTAGAGGGGGCAGCGGGAGCTACTCCGGTGAGCAGTTCTTC
TRBD1	-	TRBJ1-6	TRBV6-5	CASSYGDRENSPLHF	TGTGCCAGCAGTTACGGTGACAGGGAGAATTCACCCCTCCACTTT
TRBD2	once	TRBJ2-5	TRBV3-1	CASSLVAGEWETQYF	TGTGCCAGCAGCCTAGTAGCGGGGGAGTGGGAGACCCAGTACTTC
-	-	TRBJ1-6	TRBV4-1	CASSQDQGNNSPLHF	TGCGCCAGCAGCCAAGATCAGGGGAACAATTCACCCCTCCACTTT
TRBD1	-	TRBJ2-7	TRBV6-1	CASTSGTASYEQYF	TGTGCCAGCACCTCCGGGACAGCCTCCTACGAGCAGTACTTC
TRBD2	-	TRBJ2-3	TRBV10-1	CASSGPTGTSDTDTQYF	TGCGCCAGCAGTGGACCAACCGGGACTAGCGACACAGATACGCAGTATTTT
-	-	TRBJ2-1	TRBV7-8	CASSKGTLNEQFF	TGTGCCAGCAGCAAAGGGACTCTTAATGAGCAGTTCTTC
TRBD1	-	TRBJ1-2	TRBV27	CASRPGTGPYGYTF	TGTGCCAGCCGCCCCGGGACAGGGCCTTATGGCTACACCTTC
-	-	TRBJ2-1	TRBV27	CASSLGRGKYNEQFF	TGTGCCAGCAGTTTAGGCAGGGGAAAATACAATGAGCAGTTCTTC
TRBD1	few	TRBJ2-1	TRBV29-1	CSVDLTGGAVNEQFF	TGCAGCGTTGACCTGACAGGGGGCGCCGTCAATGAGCAGTTCTTC
-	-	TRBJ2-7	TRBV2	CASNRDTRYEQYF	TGTGCCAGCAATCGGGACACACGCTACGAGCAGTACTTC
-	few	TRBJ2-7	TRBV5-5	CASSLYRQGGNEQYF	TGTGCCAGCAGCTTGTATAGGCAGGGCGGCAACGAGCAGTACTTC
-	few	TRBJ2-7	TRBV25-1	CASEGGIYEQYF	TGTGCCAGCGAAGGAGGGATCTACGAGCAGTACTTC
-	-	TRBJ2-7	TRBV7-9	CASSPPTGASHEQYF	TGTGCCAGCAGCCCGCCGACTGGGGCAAGCCACGAGCAGTACTTC
TRBD2	few	TRBJ2-5	TRBV12-3/TRBV12-4	CASSDPLAGRETQYF	TGTGCCAGCAGTGACCCCCTAGCGGGACGAGAGACCCAGTACTTC
TRBD2	many	TRBJ2-7	TRBV20-1	CSARDSGGIYEQYF	TGCAGTGCTAGAGATAGCGGGGGAATCTACGAGCAGTACTTC
TRBD2	-	TRBJ2-7	TRBV2	CASSDGAGVGEQYF	TGTGCCAGCAGTGACGGAGCGGGAGTAGGCGAGCAGTACTTC
TRBD2	-	TRBJ2-1	TRBV4-1	CASSPSGASGYNEQFF	TGCGCCAGCAGCCCCTCCGGGGCTAGCGGGTACAATGAGCAGTTCTTC
TRBD2	few	TRBJ2-7	TRBV28	CASRGYTSGRASEQYF	TGTGCCAGCAGGGGCTACACTAGCGGGAGGGCCTCCGAGCAGTACTTC
-	-	TRBJ2-1	TRBV29-1	CSVDKVAGVGNEQFF	TGCAGCGTTGATAAGGTCGCAGGGGTGGGTAATGAGCAGTTCTTC
TRBD1	once	TRBJ2-1	TRBV6-2/TRBV6-3	CASSPRTGSGNEQFF	TGTGCCAGCAGCCCCCGGACAGGGTCCGGCAATGAGCAGTTCTTC
-	-	TRBJ2-3	TRBV6-5	CASSLAKGDTQYF	TGTGCCAGCAGTCTAGCGAAGGGGGATACGCAGTATTTT
-	-	TRBJ2-5	TRBV28	CASSISATGETQYF	TGTGCCAGCAGCATCTCAGCGACGGGAGAGACCCAGTACTTC
TRBD1	once	TRBJ1-2	TRBV25-1	CASSALPGTGILGYGGYTF	TGTGCCAGCAGTGCTCTACCCGGGACAGGGATACTCGGGTACGGTGGCTACACCTTC
TRBD1	-	TRBJ1-4	TRBV7-8	CASSFLPREGADNEKLFF	TGTGCCAGCAGCTTCCTTCCTCGAGAGGGGGCGGATAATGAAAAACTGTTTTTT
-	-	TRBJ2-3	TRBV6-2/TRBV6-3	CATSPGSLTDTQYF	TGTGCCACTTCACCGGGGAGCCTTACAGATACGCAGTATTTT
TRBD2	many	TRBJ2-5	TRBV13	CASSSGLAGETQYF	TGTGCCAGCAGCTCGGGACTAGCGGGAGAGACCCAGTACTTC
-	-	TRBJ1-2	TRBV13	CASSFRTGGAYGYTF	TGTGCCAGCAGCTTCCGCACCGGGGGGGCCTATGGCTACACCTTC
TRBD1	-	TRBJ2-2	TRBV9	CASSATTGAQGGELFF	TGTGCCAGCAGCGCGACAACAGGGGCCCAGGGCGGGGAGCTGTTTTTT
-	-	TRBJ2-7	TRBV28	CATRASSYEQYF	TGTGCCACCAGGGCAAGCTCCTACGAGCAGTACTTC
TRBD1	-	TRBJ2-1	TRBV27	CASSLERQGYNEQFF	TGTGCCAGCAGTTTAGAGCGACAGGGCTACAATGAGCAGTTCTTC
-	-	TRBJ2-1	TRBV9	CASSEGGARGNEQFF	TGTGCCAGCAGCGAGGGGGGGGCTAGGGGCAATGAGCAGTTCTTC
TRBD2	few	TRBJ2-7	TRBV5-6	CASSLVGGDPRYEQYF	TGTGCCAGCAGCTTGGTTGGGGGGGACCCTCGCTACGAGCAGTACTTC
TRBD1	-	TRBJ2-2	TRBV20-1	CSNRDRVTGELFF	TGCAGTAACCGGGACAGGGTCACCGGGGAGCTGTTTTTT
-	few	TRBJ2-7	TRBV20-1	CSALRRATGSEQYF	TGCAGTGCCCTGAGACGAGCAACGGGCTCCGAGCAGTACTTC
TRBD1	-	TRBJ1-4	TRBV28	CASSSRTGWDPRATNEKLFF	TGTGCCAGCAGTTCCCGGACAGGATGGGACCCCCGGGCAACTAATGAAAAACTGTTTTTT
TRBD2	-	TRBJ2-1	TRBV24-1	CATSGLLAGVFDEQFF	TGTGCCACCAGTGGTTTACTAGCGGGAGTTTTCGATGAGCAGTTCTTC
-	-	TRBJ2-3	TRBV4-2	CASSQEWGQARHTDTQYF	TGTGCCAGCAGCCAAGAATGGGGCCAAGCTCGGCACACAGATACGCAGTATTTT
-	-	TRBJ2-7	TRBV29-1	CSVRMGAHEQYF	TGCAGCGTCCGTATGGGGGCGCACGAGCAGTACTTC
TRBD1	-	TRBJ2-3	TRBV6-1	CASSERDSAWTDTQYF	TGTGCCAGCAGTGAAAGGGACAGCGCCTGGACAGATACGCAGTATTTT
-	-	TRBJ2-6	TRBV2	CASSHGGSGANVLTF	TGTGCCAGCAGTCACGGAGGGTCTGGGGCCAACGTCCTGACTTTC
TRBD1	-	TRBJ1-4	TRBV6-1	CASTRQGAYEKLFF	TGTGCCAGCACCAGACAGGGGGCTTATGAAAAACTGTTTTTT
TRBD2	few	TRBJ2-1	TRBV10-3	CAISESASGSAEQFF	TGTGCCATCAGTGAGTCGGCTAGCGGGAGTGCTGAGCAGTTCTTC
-	many	TRBJ2-7	TRBV12-3/TRBV12-4	CASSLRDEQYF	TGCGCCAGCAGCTTGAGGGACGAGCAGTACTTC
-	-	TRBJ2-4	TRBV5-1	CASSLVTEGSQYF	TGCGCCAGCAGCTTGGTCACTGAGGGTTCGCAGTACTTC
TRBD1	-	TRBJ2-7	TRBV29-1	CSVIGTGSYEQYF	TGCAGCGTTATCGGGACAGGCAGTTACGAGCAGTACTTC
TRBD1	-	TRBJ2-7	TRBV6-1	CASRDRGLREQYF	TGTGCCAGCAGAGACAGGGGGCTTCGGGAGCAGTACTTC